This TCR beta chain was recorded in a study of T cell changes during pregnancy in multiple sclerosis. The assay was immunoSEQ multiplex PCR, and TCRdb's table has in-frame clones only and misses some. This sample carries about 80,000 clones, approximately 94% of them seen once, and the ten largest clones take 2.5%. The V gene end was trimmed by 11 bases and the J gene end by 2 bases; junction bases not matched to a gene: 15. CDR1 and CDR2 (germline): MNHEY, SMNVEV (reference sequence). This CDR3 contains 16 residues. The TCR originated in a female donor with multiple sclerosis, enrolled in a pregnancy study. The input for sequencing was peripheral blood, taken in the third trimester of pregnancy. The chain couples TRBV27 to TRBJ2-3, with TRBD2 matching over 8 bases. Written as DNA, the CDR3 is TGTGCCCGTCCGTCGTGTAGCGGGGAAACCACAGATACGCAGTATTTT. Amino acids: CARPSCSGETTDTQYF.